This passage covers 23 T cell receptor beta chains from one sample sequenced in a study of CD8+CD57+ T cells in acquired aplastic anemia. Investigators profiled TCR beta VDJ and CDR3 from genomic DNA template. A single record per CDR3 protein comes from TCRdb applying MiXCR to the reads. The sample holds 200,000 to 250,000 distinct CDR3 sequences, roughly 57% seen once. Sequencing used sorted CD4+, CD8+, or CD8+CD57+ T cells (not recorded which) from PBMCs. The origin of the receptors is a human donor in good health.

J is TRBJ1-6 and V is TRBV5-1; TRBD1 might be the D (6 bases). The germline V gene has CDR1 SGHRS and CDR2 YFSETQ. CDR3 length equals 17 residues. Trimming pared 2 bases from V and 5 bases from J, leaving 17 bases between. The CDR3 is CASSFTPQGGDNSPLHF. The DNA of the CDR3 is TGCGCCAGCAGCTTTACTCCACAGGGTGGGGATAATTCACCCCTCCACTTT.

In regard to this clonotype: This may be a read error, as it is one base from a much larger clone. The rearrangement links TRBV6-6 to TRBJ2-7; 9 bases agree with TRBD1. The J call may be wrong; the DNA end is better matched by TRBJ2-4. This CDR3 region has 14 residues. Germline values: CDR1 MNHNY, CDR2 SVGAGI (reference sequence). For the CDR3, the DNA is TGTGCCATCGATAATACAGGGGGCGACGACATTCAGTACTTC. This gives the protein CAIDNTGGDDIQYF.

V gene TRBV5-1 combines with J gene TRBJ1-1; no clear D gene. Trimming stripped 1 base from V and 1 base from J, with 11 bases between. The length of the CDR3 is 15 residues. Germline V gives CDR1 SGHRS, CDR2 YFSETQ. The CDR3 loop is CASSLTAGSNTEAFF. CDR3 bases: TGCGCCAGCAGCTTGACGGCAGGTTCGAACACTGAAGCTTTCTTT.

The chain's CDR3 is CSASKTGGAFF. The CDR3 DNA follows: TGCAGTGCTAGCAAGACAGGGGGAGCTTTCTTT. This chain uses TRBV20-1 with TRBJ1-1, with 9 bases matching TRBD1. Germline V lookup: CDR1 DFQATT, CDR2 SNEGSKA (reference sequence). The CDR3 is 11 residues long. The trim removed 3 bases at V and 10 bases at J, leaving 3 bases unmatched.

This clonotype was observed a handful of times. V and J are TRBV6-4 and TRBJ2-1; no clear D. The CDR3 contains 15 residues. CDR1 is MRHNA, CDR2 SNTAGT, per germline. Trimming pared 2 bases from V and 1 base from J, leaving 9 bases between. CDR3 residues: CASSDGTQSYNEQFF. CDR3 coding DNA: TGTGCCAGCAGTGACGGCACACAATCCTACAATGAGCAGTTCTTC.

The chain combines TRBV29-1 with TRBJ2-1; 7 bases are a match to TRBD2. After removal of 8 bases from V and 4 bases from J, the junction contained 8 bases not matched to a gene. The CDR3 consists of 13 residues. Germline-derived CDR1 and CDR2 are SQVTM and ANQGSEA. The CDR3 coding sequence is TGCAGCACCGAGCGGGACTTTTACAATGAGCAGTTCTTC. It encodes CSTERDFYNEQFF.

Worth noting for this clonotype: One end of the junction fails to match germline, which may point to a read error. The gene calls are TRBV5-5 and TRBJ2-7; a weak D match, TRBD1 (5 bases). CDR1 is SGHKS and CDR2 is YYEKEE in the germline V gene (reference sequence). The CDR3 runs 12 residues. The CDR3 DNA is TGCGCCAGCAGCTTGACAGAATACGGGCAGTACTTC. This gives the protein CASSLTEYGQYF.

The CDR3 reads CASTSDRGLNYGYTF. As DNA, the CDR3 is TGTGCCAGCACCTCGGACAGGGGTCTTAACTATGGCTACACCTTC. The genes are TRBV7-2 and TRBJ1-2, with 9 bases fitting TRBD1. CDR1 SGHTA and CDR2 FQGNSA come from the germline V gene. V lost 7 bases to trimming and J lost 1 base; unmatched junction nucleotides: 7. This CDR3 region has 15 residues.

The rearrangement uses TRBV7-3 and TRBJ1-5; the D is unclear. The CDR3 runs to 13 residues. In germline, CDR1 is SGHTA, CDR2 FQGTGA. V lost 3 bases, J lost 9 bases, and 12 bases lay in between. This chain's CDR3 is CASSFSFHRPQHF. In DNA, the CDR3 is TGTGCCAGCAGCTTCTCCTTTCATCGGCCCCAGCATTTT.

V gene TRBV25-1 combines with J gene TRBJ1-5, with TRBD1 identical over 7 bases. The germline V gene encodes CDR1 MGHDK and CDR2 SYGVNS. The CDR3 spans 14 residues. With V trimmed by 10 bases and J by 1 base, 7 bases remained unmatched. This chain's CDR3 is CAMAGGFSNQPQHF. The CDR3 region has the DNA TGTGCCATGGCAGGGGGTTTCAGCAATCAGCCCCAGCATTTT.

The chain links TRBV19 to TRBJ2-7, with 10 positions matching TRBD1. The CDR3 extends over 12 amino acids. Trimming removed 10 bases from V and 2 bases from J; junction bases left unmatched: 2. In germline, CDR1 is LNHDA, CDR2 SQIVND (reference sequence). Here the CDR3 reads CATGTGAYEQYF. For the CDR3, the DNA is TGTGCCACCGGGACAGGGGCCTACGAGCAGTACTTC.

In regard to this clonotype: One end of the junction does not line up with germline, which may come from a read error. This chain links TRBV5-6 with TRBJ2-5, with a weak D call TRBD1 (5 bases). The germline CDR1 and CDR2 sequences are SGHDT and YYEEEE. CDR3 length: 13 residues. In DNA, the CDR3 is TGCGCCAGCAGCCGTCCGACAGAAGAGACCCAGTACTTC. Translated, it gives CASSRPTEETQYF.

In the case of this clonotype: One end of the junction fails to match germline, which may point to a read error. CDR3 coding DNA: TGCGCCAGCAGCTTGGACACGCGGGACAGCACGGATACGCAGTATTTT. Encoded protein: CASSLDTRDSTDTQYF. This chain connects TRBV5-1 to TRBJ2-3; a weak D match, TRBD1 (7 bases). This CDR3 has 16 residues. CDR1 is SGHRS and CDR2 is YFSETQ in the germline V gene.

The chain uses TRBV20-1 and TRBJ2-7; 8 bases are shared with TRBD2. Germline V lookup: CDR1 DFQATT, CDR2 SNEGSKA (reference sequence). The CDR3 has 15 amino acids. Losses at the gene ends were 1 base for V and 3 bases for J; bases not matched to a gene: 8. The CDR3 bases are TGCAGTGCTAGAGTCATCGGGCGGGGGGACTACGAGCAGTACTTC. This gives the protein CSARVIGRGDYEQYF.

V usage is TRBV24-1 and J usage is TRBJ1-2; no definite D call. V was trimmed by 5 bases and J by 0 bases, leaving 6 bases between them. Germline CDR1 and CDR2: KGHDR and SFDVKD. The CDR3 is 13 amino acids. CDR3 amino acids: CATSGFPNYGYTF. CDR3 in DNA: TGTGCCACCAGTGGCTTCCCTAACTATGGCTACACCTTC.

Concerning this clonotype: Compared with germline, one end of the junction differs, possibly owing to a read error. This chain links TRBV5-4 with TRBJ1-2, with D uncertain. The CDR3 spans 13 residues. Germline V lookup: CDR1 SGHNT, CDR2 YYREEE (reference sequence). CDR3 bases: TGTGCCAGCACCTCCACCCCTAAGTATGGCTACACCTTC. The encoded protein is CASTSTPKYGYTF.

V gene TRBV2 combines with J gene TRBJ1-2, with 8 bases identical to TRBD1. The CDR3 loop spans 13 amino acids. The germline CDR1 and CDR2 sequences are SNHLY and FYNNEI. V dropped 6 bases and J dropped 8; count of bases not matched to a gene: 8. As DNA, the CDR3 is TGTGCCAGCAGAAGAACGGGACAGGAGGGCTACACCTTC. It is translated as CASRRTGQEGYTF.

The chain is built from TRBV6-4 and TRBJ2-3; possible D gene TRBD1, 6 bases. Trimming took 0 bases from V and 10 from J, leaving 11 bases between them. This CDR3 has 13 residues. CDR1 is MRHNA and CDR2 is SNTAGT in the germline V gene. This chain's CDR3 is CASSDSRGTPQYF. CDR3 DNA: TGTGCCAGCAGTGACTCGAGGGGGACACCGCAGTATTTT.

This clonotype occurred a few times. The chain links TRBV15 to TRBJ2-3, with TRBD2 identical over 8 bases. Germline CDR1 is LNHNV and CDR2 is YYDKDF (reference sequence). CDR3 length: 15 residues. The J segment lost 4 bases and the V segment lost 1 base, leaving 4 bases of the junction unmatched. The CDR3 DNA is TGTGCCACCAGCAGAGGAGACGGGAGGGCAGATACGCAGTATTTT. It is translated as CATSRGDGRADTQYF.

This clonotype has only one observation. This chain joins TRBV7-3 and TRBJ1-5; tentatively, D is TRBD1 (6 bases). Germline assignment: CDR1 SGHTA and CDR2 FQGTGA. CDR3 length: 12 amino acids. As DNA, the CDR3 is TGTGCTACCGCAAGGGGGGATCAGCCCCAGCATTTT. Translated: CATARGDQPQHF.

V and J are TRBV20-1 and TRBJ1-1; 9 nucleotides match TRBD1. The CDR3 is 13 amino acids. V lost 3 bases, J lost 5 bases, and 4 bases stayed unmatched. Looked up from germline, CDR1 is DFQATT and CDR2 is SNEGSKA (reference sequence). The CDR3 DNA is TGCAGTGCTAGTTACAGGGGGCTGACTGAAGCTTTCTTT. It translates to CSASYRGLTEAFF.

This clonotype was counted many times. The rearrangement links TRBV5-1 to TRBJ1-6; D is ambiguous. The CDR3 length is 14 residues. CDR1 SGHRS and CDR2 YFSETQ come from the germline V gene. Trimming removed 0 bases at V and 8 bases at J, with 9 bases between. The CDR3 bases are TGCGCCAGCAGCTTGGGGAGATTGGATTCACCCCTCCACTTT. This codes for CASSLGRLDSPLHF.

The V gene is TRBV24-1, the J gene TRBJ2-5, with D perhaps TRBD2 (5 bases). Germline V gene sequence: CDR1 KGHDR, CDR2 SFDVKD. CDR3 length: 13 amino acids. V lost 2 bases and J 4 bases, leaving 7 bases between the germline ends. The CDR3 spells CATSDYGVETQYF. CDR3 nucleotide sequence: TGTGCCACCAGTGATTACGGGGTAGAGACCCAGTACTTC.